This passage covers 11 T cell receptor beta chains from one sample sequenced in a study of T cell repertoires in cytomegalovirus infection. TCRdb reprocessed the reads with MiXCR, giving one entry per CDR3 protein. The table lists about 74,000 distinct CDR3 sequences, about 29% of them singletons, with 45% to 75% in the top ten. These receptors have no identified antigens. The material was CD8+ T cells from cultured PBMCs, obtained from culture after CMV antigen stimulation. These receptors were obtained from a human donor in good health (CMV status not recorded). Some clones in this sample may be carry-over from other donors' samples.

This clonotype has only a few counts. V gene TRBV29-1 combines with J gene TRBJ1-2; D call uncertain. In germline, CDR1 is SQVTM, CDR2 ANQGSEA. V was pared by 2 bases and J by 2 bases, with 6 bases between. The CDR3 runs to 12 residues. The CDR3 nucleotides read TGCAGCGTTGAACACGGAAACTATGGCTACACCTTC. Its protein product is CSVEHGNYGYTF.

This rearrangement joins TRBV5-6 to TRBJ1-4; D might be TRBD1 (5 bases). Looked up from germline, CDR1 is SGHDT and CDR2 is YYEEEE. The CDR3 is made up of 16 amino acids. Trimming removed 3 bases at V and 0 bases at J, with 12 bases between. The CDR3 nucleotides are TGTGCCAGCAGCTCCGGGACCGCCGCAACTAATGAAAAACTGTTTTTT. This sequence encodes CASSSGTAATNEKLFF.

About this clonotype itself: At one end, the junction sequence differs from germline, possibly due to a read error. The chain links TRBV15 to TRBJ2-1; TRBD2 matches at 8 bases. Germline V gene sequence: CDR1 LNHNV, CDR2 YYDKDF (reference sequence). The CDR3 is made up of 14 amino acids. CDR3 sequence (DNA): TGTGCCACCAGCAGAGAAGCGGGAGATGGCGAGCAGTTGTTC. This translates into CATSREAGDGEQLF. Looking up the rest from reference TRBV15 and TRBJ2-1 gives the full variable domain: DAMVIQNPRYQVTQFGKPVTLSCSQTLNHNVMYWYQQKSSQAPKLLFHYYDKDFNNEADTPDNFQSRRPNTSFCFLDIRSPGLGDTAMYLCATSREAGDGEQLFGPGTRLTVL.

This sequence joins TRBV12-3 or TRBV12-4 and TRBJ1-2, with no clear D. Trimming took 1 base from V and 8 from J, leaving 8 bases between them. The CDR3 runs 12 residues. The CDR3 loop is CASSLGLIGYTF. CDR3 sequence (DNA): TGTGCCAGCAGTTTAGGGCTGATCGGCTACACCTTC.

The J gene is TRBJ2-1, the V gene TRBV2, with 12 bases fitting TRBD2. V trimming: 6 bases; J trimming: 1 base; junction bases outside the gene matches: 4. The CDR3 extends over 16 amino acids. CDR1 is SNHLY and CDR2 is FYNNEI in the germline V gene. For the CDR3, the DNA is TGTGCCAGCAGGGACGGACTAGCGGGATCCTACAATGAGCAGTTCTTC. Its protein product is CASRDGLAGSYNEQFF.

CDR3 sequence: CASSLSGSNYEQYF. The CDR3 DNA reads as TGTGCCAGCAGTTTATCGGGGAGTAACTACGAGCAGTACTTC. The rearrangement joins TRBV27 to TRBJ2-7, with D possibly being TRBD2 (5 bases). The CDR3 covers 14 residues. Trimming took off 0 bases at V and 3 bases at J, with 9 bases between the two ends. Germline CDR1 is MNHEY and CDR2 is SMNVEV (reference sequence).

CDR3 sequence: CASSPGASNEQFF. CDR3 nucleotide sequence: TGTGCCAGCAGTCCGGGGGCATCGAATGAGCAGTTCTTC. This chain connects TRBV27 to TRBJ2-1, with D perhaps assigned TRBD1 or TRBD2 (6 bases each). V lost 5 bases, J lost 7 bases, and 12 bases lay in between. This CDR3 contains 13 residues. Germline-derived CDR1 and CDR2 are MNHEY and SMNVEV (reference sequence).

V usage is TRBV2 and J usage is TRBJ2-3; 9 nucleotides agree with TRBD2. Losses at the gene ends were 3 bases for V and 5 bases for J; bases not matched to a gene: 6. The germline V gene encodes CDR1 SNHLY and CDR2 FYNNEI. The CDR3 extends over 15 amino acids. The CDR3 loop reads CASSESGGPRDTQYF. CDR3 coding DNA: TGTGCCAGCAGTGAGAGCGGGGGGCCCAGAGATACGCAGTATTTT.

The sample holds many counts of this clonotype. The J gene is TRBJ2-1, the V gene TRBV6-6; D is perhaps TRBD2 (6 bases). The CDR3 length is 17 residues. The germline gives CDR1 MNHNY, CDR2 SVGAGI (reference sequence). Trimming left V 0 bases short and J 2 bases short, with 14 bases between. The CDR3 loop is CASSYSPGTGAYNEQFF. CDR3 DNA: TGTGCCAGCAGTTACTCGCCCGGGACTGGGGCCTACAATGAGCAGTTCTTC.

This clonotype was observed at least ten times. The chain joins TRBV4-3 to TRBJ2-7, with D possibly called TRBD1 or TRBD2 (5 bases each). Germline lookup yields CDR1 LGHNA and CDR2 YSLEER. Trimming shortened V by 3 bases and J by 0 bases, and 15 bases separated the two germline ends. The CDR3 sequence is 16 residues long. CDR3 sequence: CASSQFRDGYSYEQYF. The DNA of the CDR3 is TGCGCCAGCAGCCAGTTCCGGGACGGCTACTCCTACGAGCAGTACTTC.

The rearrangement links TRBV27 to TRBJ2-7, with 11 bases that match TRBD1. CDR1 and CDR2 from the germline V gene are MNHEY and SMNVEV (reference sequence). This CDR3 region has 15 residues. V was pared by 3 bases and J by 1 base, with 2 bases of the junction left unmatched. CDR3 DNA: TGTGCCAGCAGTTTCGGGACAGGGGGGTCCTACGAGCAGTACTTC. Translated, it gives CASSFGTGGSYEQYF.